This TCR beta chain was found in a study of blood T cell repertoires in COVID-19. Across the study: From the United States, Italy and Spain came samples of acute and convalescent COVID-19. The analysed material was cDNA or gDNA that came from T cells, B-cell-depleted T cells, or PBMCs.

The CDR3 is 14 amino acids. The J segment lost 6 bases and the V segment lost 4 bases, leaving 5 bases of the junction unmatched. In germline, CDR1 is WSHSY, CDR2 SAAADI. Sequenced by immunoSEQ multiplex PCR; TCRdb stores in-frame clones only, minus some. The sample has tens of thousands of clones; under 95% are singletons. The rearrangement joins TRBV10-2 to TRBJ1-5; the match to TRBD1 covers 8 bases. The receptor was isolated from a woman aged 45 to 65 in a cohort sampled during active COVID-19. Sequencing was carried out using peripheral blood. The CDR3 DNA reads TGCGCCAGCAGTGTGGCAGGGGGCTTTCAGCCCCAGCATTTT. Amino acids: CASSVAGGFQPQHF.